These T cell receptor beta chains were read from a single sample in a study of control samples from healthy donors and cancer patients. The method was immunoSEQ multiplex PCR; TCRdb's version includes in-frame clones alone and lacks a portion of them. The table records 100,000 to 150,000 clones, more than 70% of them present only once. Sequenced material: blood. Receptors were obtained from a man aged 55-75 years in good health. Both conserved end residues are part of each CDR3. The order of the fields is clone size, V gene, D gene, J gene, CDR3 DNA, CDR3 protein. A D gene is named only where the DNA matches it firmly. Clone size appears in some rows only: once, few, many, or a class for an expanded clone.

>NA|TRBV7-8|NA|TRBJ1-4
TGTGCCAGCAGCGAAGGATTGGGGGAAAAACTGTTTTTT
CASSEGLGEKLFF
>NA|TRBV9|NA|TRBJ1-1
TGTGCCAGCAGCGTAGGCGTCGTCTCGGGAACTGAAGCTTTCTTT
CASSVGVVSGTEAFF
>NA|TRBV28|NA|TRBJ1-5
TGTGCCAGCACCCCCGCCAGGGGCGGCAATCAGCCCCAGCATTTT
CASTPARGGNQPQHF
>NA|TRBV28|NA|TRBJ1-4
TGTGCCAGCAGTTTAATTGGGGTCCTCGACAATAATGAAAAACTGTTTTTT
CASSLIGVLDNNEKLFF
>NA|TRBV18|TRBD2|TRBJ2-3
TGTGCCAGCTCACTAATAGCGGGGAGCACAGATACGCAGTATTTT
CASSLIAGSTDTQYF
>NA|TRBV6-5|NA|TRBJ1-5
TGTGCCAGCAGTTACAACCTCAGGGAGAAGAATCAGCCCCAGCATTTT
CASSYNLREKNQPQHF
>NA|TRBV18|NA|TRBJ1-5
TGTGCCAGCTCACCACGTAGCACAGGGACCGATAGCAATCAGCCCCAGCATTTT
CASSPRSTGTDSNQPQHF
>NA|TRBV6-5|NA|TRBJ2-7
TGTGCCAGCAGTTACTCGATAAACCAAAGGTTCGAGCAGTACTTC
CASSYSINQRFEQYF
>NA|TRBV7-3|NA|TRBJ2-7
TGTGCCAGCAGCTTAACCGCAGGCTCCTACGAGCAGTACTTC
CASSLTAGSYEQYF
>once|TRBV28|TRBD1|TRBJ2-3
TGTGCCAGCAGTTTATTCCGACAGGGGGCTGCGCAGTATTTT
CASSLFRQGAAQYF
>once|TRBV3-1/TRBV3-2|TRBD2|TRBJ2-4
TGTGCCAGCAGCTCGACGGCTAGCGGGGGGGCCTTTGCCAAAAACATTCAGTACTTC
CASSSTASGGAFAKNIQYF
>NA|TRBV6-5|NA|TRBJ2-1
TGTGCCAGCACCGGGCCACCCCGAAGGGAGCAGTTCTTC
CASTGPPRREQFF
>NA|TRBV27|TRBD1|TRBJ1-1
TGTGCCAGCAGCCAGGGGGCGCTGAGCACTGAAGCTTTCTTT
CASSQGALSTEAFF
>NA|TRBV7-3|TRBD1|TRBJ1-2
TGTGCCAGCAGCCCCGGGACAGGGAGTTCGACTAACTATGGCTACACCTTC
CASSPGTGSSTNYGYTF
>NA|TRBV6-1|TRBD1|TRBJ1-2
TGTGCCAGCAGTGAATACAGGGGAGGCTATGGCTACACCTTC
CASSEYRGGYGYTF
>NA|TRBV20-1|NA|TRBJ1-1
TGCAGCACCGGGAATACTGAAGCTTTCTTT
CSTGNTEAFF
>once|TRBV6-1|NA|TRBJ2-3
TGTGCCAGCAGTGAAGGGGTAGGGTCAGTAGATACGCAGTATTTT
CASSEGVGSVDTQYF
>NA|TRBV3-1/TRBV3-2|NA|TRBJ1-6
TGTGCCAGCAGCCAAGTGTCGATTAATTCACCCCTCCACTTT
CASSQVSINSPLHF
>NA|TRBV24-1|TRBD1|TRBJ1-1
TGTGCCACCAGTGATTCCGGACAGGGGGGAACTGAAGCTTTCTTT
CATSDSGQGGTEAFF
>NA|TRBV4-1|NA|TRBJ1-1
TGCGCCAGCAGCCAACCGATTCCCCGGTGGACTGAAGCTTTCTTT
CASSQPIPRWTEAFF
>NA|TRBV30|NA|TRBJ2-3
TGTGCCTGGAGAGCACAGGCCACAGATACGCAGTATTTT
CAWRAQATDTQYF
>few|TRBV7-2|TRBD2|TRBJ2-2
TGTGCCAGCAGCCGTTCCGGGACTAGCGAAACCGGGGAGCTGTTTTTT
CASSRSGTSETGELFF
>NA|TRBV7-2|NA|TRBJ1-2
TGTGCCAGCAGCTTAGGTTCATTAGCTAACTATGGCTACACCTTC
CASSLGSLANYGYTF
>NA|TRBV30|TRBD1|TRBJ1-1
TGTGCCTGGAGTGTACTCGGACAGGCTAACACTGAAGCTTTCTTT
CAWSVLGQANTEAFF
>NA|TRBV9|NA|TRBJ1-2
TGTGCCAGCAGCGTGGACGGGGTTAACTATGGCTACACCTTC
CASSVDGVNYGYTF
>once|TRBV5-4|NA|TRBJ2-6
TGTGCCAGCAGCCTTGAGGGGGCCAACGTCCTGACTTTC
CASSLEGANVLTF
>NA|TRBV18|NA|TRBJ2-7
TGTGCCAGCTCACCAGGTTTTGAAAGGGCGGTTGAGCAGTACTTC
CASSPGFERAVEQYF
>NA|TRBV11-2|TRBD1|TRBJ1-4
TGTGCCAGCAGCTTAGAGACAGGGGCGGCTTTGGGAAAACTGTTTTTT
CASSLETGAALGKLFF
>NA|TRBV12-3/TRBV12-4|NA|TRBJ2-7
TGTGCCAGCAGCTCCCACCCGGGGGCCGAGCAGTACTTC
CASSSHPGAEQYF
>NA|TRBV9|TRBD2|TRBJ2-3
TGTGCCAGCAGCAACGGACTAGCGTCCACAGATACGCAGTATTTT
CASSNGLASTDTQYF
>NA|TRBV24-1|NA|TRBJ2-2
TGTGCCACCAGTGATAAGAGGGACTCCCCAACCGGGGAGCTGTTTTTT
CATSDKRDSPTGELFF
>NA|TRBV6-5|TRBD2|TRBJ2-5
TGTGCCAGCAGTTTCGCAAGCGGGAATCAAGAGACCCAGTACTTC
CASSFASGNQETQYF
>NA|TRBV19|TRBD1|TRBJ1-2
TGTGCCAGCCACTCGGGAGGGGGCGAGACCCTCGGGTATGGCTACACCTTC
CASHSGGGETLGYGYTF
>NA|TRBV6-6|TRBD1|TRBJ1-2
TGTGCCAGCAGGGGACAGGGCTATTCTAACTATGGCTACACCTTC
CASRGQGYSNYGYTF
>NA|TRBV19|TRBD1|TRBJ1-1
TGTGCCAGTAGCGGGACAGGGGAGTTGAACACTGAAGCTTTCTTT
CASSGTGELNTEAFF
>once|TRBV6-2/TRBV6-3|NA|TRBJ1-1
TGTGCCAGCAGTTACTCGGATGAAGCTTTCTTT
CASSYSDEAFF
>few|TRBV28|NA|TRBJ1-2
TGTGCCAGCAGAGCAGAAATCAAGAGCTATGGCTACACCTTC
CASRAEIKSYGYTF
>few|TRBV7-2|NA|TRBJ1-4
TGTGCCAGCAGTTATACAACCGGTGGAGAAAAACTGTTTTTT
CASSYTTGGEKLFF
>NA|TRBV18|NA|TRBJ1-1
TGTGCCAGCTCATCGGGACAGAACACTGAAGCTTTCTTT
CASSSGQNTEAFF
>NA|TRBV5-6|NA|TRBJ2-3
TGTGCCAGCACCAGGGGGGGTACGCAGTATTTT
CASTRGGTQYF
>NA|TRBV6-6|TRBD1|TRBJ2-7
TGTGCCAGCAGTTACTCGGGGACAGGGGGCTACGAGCAGTACTTC
CASSYSGTGGYEQYF
>NA|TRBV5-1|TRBD2|TRBJ2-5
TGCGCCAGCAAGCGATCGAGCGGGGGACACGAGACCCAGTACTTC
CASKRSSGGHETQYF
>NA|TRBV7-2|NA|TRBJ2-3
TGTGCCAGCAGCTTCAGTCCGGTCACAGATACGCAGTATTTT
CASSFSPVTDTQYF
>NA|TRBV7-3|TRBD1|TRBJ1-1
TGTGCCAGCAGCCACGGACAGGGAATGAACACTGAAGCTTTCTTT
CASSHGQGMNTEAFF
>once|TRBV5-1|TRBD1|TRBJ2-1
TGCGCCAGCAGCTCGGACAGGGACTCCTACAATGAGCAGTTCTTC
CASSSDRDSYNEQFF